Listed below are T cell receptor beta chains from one sample, sequenced in a study of blood T cell repertoires in COVID-19. Only in-frame clones appear in the TCRdb table, and some are missing; sequencing was by immunoSEQ multiplex PCR. Here the sample spans fewer than 250,000 clones, 83% being singletons. Sequencing was performed on peripheral blood. The receptors originated from a middle-aged man with active or convalescent COVID-19. The CDR3 runs from the conserved cysteine through the conserved F or W. Each record gives: D gene, V gene, J gene, clone size, CDR3 protein, CDR3 DNA. The D gene is left open where the match is weak. A row's size may be missing; if present it is once, few, many or a size class.

TRBD1	TRBV24-1	TRBJ2-3	.	CATSDPSGTDFLTDTQYF	TGTGCCACCAGTGATCCCTCCGGGACAGATTTTCTCACAGATACGCAGTATTTT
.	TRBV7-2	TRBJ1-1	.	CASSLDRVTEAFF	TGTGCCAGCAGCTTAGACCGGGTCACTGAAGCTTTCTTT
.	TRBV29-1	TRBJ2-7	.	CSVRSGEQYF	TGCAGCGTTCGATCCGGCGAGCAGTACTTC
TRBD1	TRBV5-5	TRBJ1-2	once	CASSFRDRPYGYTF	TGTGCCAGCAGCTTCCGGGACAGGCCCTATGGCTACACCTTC
TRBD2	TRBV5-1	TRBJ2-7	.	CASSFKTSGYEQYF	TGCGCCAGCAGCTTCAAGACTAGCGGATACGAGCAGTACTTC
TRBD1	TRBV30	TRBJ2-7	.	CAWSPGQNYEQYF	TGTGCCTGGTCACCGGGACAGAACTACGAGCAGTACTTC
TRBD1	TRBV18	TRBJ2-7	.	CASSQGRDRGAYEQYF	TGTGCCAGCTCACAGGGCCGGGACAGGGGTGCCTACGAGCAGTACTTC
.	TRBV4-3	TRBJ1-1	.	CASSQDPGLGKAFF	TGCGCCAGCAGCCAAGATCCAGGGTTGGGGAAAGCTTTCTTT
TRBD2	TRBV4-1	TRBJ2-5	once	CASSQGASGQETQYF	TGCGCCAGCAGCCAAGGGGCTAGCGGGCAAGAGACCCAGTACTTC
.	TRBV28	TRBJ2-7	.	CASSTPLQGFDEQYF	TGTGCCAGCAGTACCCCTTTGCAGGGGTTCGACGAGCAGTACTTC
TRBD1	TRBV19	TRBJ1-2	.	CASSIEDRGYGYTF	TGTGCCAGTAGTATAGAAGACAGGGGCTATGGCTACACCTTC
TRBD2	TRBV4-1	TRBJ2-1	once	CASSQGLAGGPIEQFF	TGCGCCAGCAGCCAAGGGCTAGCGGGAGGGCCGATTGAGCAGTTCTTC
TRBD1	TRBV3-1/TRBV3-2	TRBJ1-1	.	CASSHRDSNTEAFF	TGTGCCAGCAGCCACCGGGACAGCAACACTGAAGCTTTCTTT
.	TRBV6-2/TRBV6-3	TRBJ2-1	.	CASSKLGGSYNEQFF	TGTGCCAGCAGCAAATTGGGGGGCTCCTACAATGAGCAGTTCTTC
TRBD1	TRBV30	TRBJ2-7	.	CAWTGQGGPAQYF	TGTGCCTGGACGGGACAGGGGGGGCCTGCGCAGTACTTC
TRBD2	TRBV3-1/TRBV3-2	TRBJ2-1	.	CASSQGLAGGNEQFF	TGTGCCAGCAGCCAAGGACTAGCGGGAGGGAATGAGCAGTTCTTC
TRBD1	TRBV7-9	TRBJ1-4	.	CASSLYRGANEKLFF	TGTGCCAGCAGCCTCTACAGGGGGGCTAATGAAAAACTGTTTTTT
TRBD1	TRBV10-3	TRBJ2-7	.	CAIRKGTGTYEQYF	TGTGCCATCAGGAAGGGGACAGGGACCTACGAGCAGTACTTC
TRBD1	TRBV18	TRBJ1-5	.	CASSLGTGDQPQHF	TGTGCCAGCTCGCTAGGGACAGGGGATCAGCCCCAGCATTTT
.	TRBV5-1	TRBJ1-1	.	CASRAGNTEAFF	TGCGCCAGCAGGGCGGGGAACACTGAAGCTTTCTTT
.	TRBV7-8	TRBJ2-7	.	CASSLDGRSYEQYF	TGTGCCAGCAGCTTAGATGGCAGGTCCTACGAGCAGTACTTC
.	TRBV5-1	TRBJ1-5	.	CASSLGGSGNQPQHF	TGCGCCAGCAGCTTGGGGGGTAGCGGCAATCAGCCCCAGCATTTT
TRBD1	TRBV7-8	TRBJ1-2	few	CASSPRDRGIYGYTF	TGTGCCAGCAGCCCCCGGGACAGGGGGATCTATGGCTACACCTTC
.	TRBV6-5	TRBJ1-1	.	CASSYGLGGGAFF	TGTGCCAGCAGTTATGGGCTGGGTGGAGGGGCTTTCTTT
.	TRBV7-7	TRBJ2-3	.	CASSPAFSPADTQYF	TGTGCTAGCAGCCCCGCCTTTAGCCCCGCAGATACGCAGTATTTT
.	TRBV2	TRBJ2-7	few	CASSDPDTYEQYF	TGTGCCAGCAGTGACCCAGACACCTACGAGCAGTACTTC
.	TRBV3-1/TRBV3-2	TRBJ1-2	.	CASSANQGHYGYTF	TGTGCCAGCAGCGCGAACCAGGGGCACTATGGCTACACCTTC
TRBD1	TRBV29-1	TRBJ1-2	.	CSVDPGQGNGYTF	TGCAGCGTCGACCCGGGACAGGGTAACGGCTACACCTTC
.	TRBV11-3	TRBJ2-2	.	CASSLFGSENTGELFF	TGTGCCAGCAGCTTATTTGGGAGCGAGAACACCGGGGAGCTGTTTTTT
.	TRBV5-1	TRBJ1-3	.	CASSTGQGNTIYF	TGCGCCAGCAGCACCGGACAAGGAAACACCATATATTTT
.	TRBV15	TRBJ1-3	once	CATSRDLPGAGNTIYF	TGTGCCACCAGCAGAGATCTTCCAGGGGCTGGAAACACCATATATTTT
.	TRBV4-3	TRBJ1-3	.	CASSPRSGSGNTIYF	TGCGCCAGCAGCCCGAGATCGGGCTCTGGAAACACCATATATTTT
.	TRBV28	TRBJ1-3	.	CASSPQDSSGNTIYF	TGTGCCAGCAGTCCCCAGGACAGCTCTGGAAACACCATATATTTT
.	TRBV7-3	TRBJ2-1	.	CASSAYAGNNEQFF	TGTGCCAGCAGCGCATACGCCGGGAACAATGAGCAGTTCTTC
TRBD1	TRBV19	TRBJ1-4	.	CASNKDRVEEKLFF	TGTGCCAGTAATAAGGACAGGGTCGAGGAAAAACTGTTTTTT
TRBD2	TRBV24-1	TRBJ2-1	.	CATSGGTSSMDEQFF	TGTGCCACCTCGGGGGGGACTAGTAGCATGGATGAGCAGTTCTTC
TRBD1	TRBV5-1	TRBJ2-6	.	CASSSFQATGTSGANVLTF	TGCGCCAGCAGCTCGTTTCAGGCGACAGGGACATCTGGGGCCAACGTCCTGACTTTC